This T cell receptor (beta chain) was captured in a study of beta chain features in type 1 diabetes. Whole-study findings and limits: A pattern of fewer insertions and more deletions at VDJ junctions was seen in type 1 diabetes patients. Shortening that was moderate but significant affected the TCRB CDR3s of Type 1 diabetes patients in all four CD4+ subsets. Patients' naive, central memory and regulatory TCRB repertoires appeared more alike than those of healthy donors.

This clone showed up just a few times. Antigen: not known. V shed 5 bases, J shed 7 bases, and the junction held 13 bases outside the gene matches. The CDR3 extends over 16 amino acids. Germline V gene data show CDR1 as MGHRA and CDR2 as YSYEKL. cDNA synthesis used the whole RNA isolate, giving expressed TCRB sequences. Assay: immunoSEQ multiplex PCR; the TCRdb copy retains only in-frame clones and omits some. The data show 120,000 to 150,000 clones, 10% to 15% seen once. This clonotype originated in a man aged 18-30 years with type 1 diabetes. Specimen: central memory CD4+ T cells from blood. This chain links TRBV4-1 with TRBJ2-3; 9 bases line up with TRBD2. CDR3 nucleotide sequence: TGCGCCAGCAGCGAAACCCGAGCGGGGGGTCTGCATACGCAGTATTTT. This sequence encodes CASSETRAGGLHTQYF.